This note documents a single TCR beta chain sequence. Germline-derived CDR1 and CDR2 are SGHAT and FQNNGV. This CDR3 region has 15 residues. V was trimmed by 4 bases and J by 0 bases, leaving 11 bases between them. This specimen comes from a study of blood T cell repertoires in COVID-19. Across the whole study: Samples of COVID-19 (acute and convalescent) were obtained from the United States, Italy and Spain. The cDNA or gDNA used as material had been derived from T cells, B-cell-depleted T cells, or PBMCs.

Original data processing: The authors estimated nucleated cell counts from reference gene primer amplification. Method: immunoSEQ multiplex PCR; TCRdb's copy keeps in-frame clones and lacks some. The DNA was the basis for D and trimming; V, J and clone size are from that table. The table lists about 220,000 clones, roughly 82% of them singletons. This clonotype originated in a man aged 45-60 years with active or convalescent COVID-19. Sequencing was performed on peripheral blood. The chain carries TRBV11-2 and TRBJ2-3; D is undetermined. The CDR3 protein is CASSSRFPSTDTQYF. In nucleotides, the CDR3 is TGTGCCAGCAGCTCCAGATTTCCTAGCACAGATACGCAGTATTTT. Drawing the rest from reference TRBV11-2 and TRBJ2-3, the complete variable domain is EAGVAQSPRYKIIEKRQSVAFWCNPISGHATLYWYQQILGQGPKLLIQFQNNGVVDDSQLPKDRFSAERLKGVDSTLKIQPAKLEDSAVYLCASSSRFPSTDTQYFGPGTRLTVL.